This TCR beta chain comes out of a study of blood T cell repertoires in COVID-19. Study-wide background: Acute and convalescent COVID-19 specimens originated in the United States, Italy and Spain. T cells, B-cell-depleted T cells, or PBMCs supplied cDNA or gDNA.

The CDR3 is 13 residues long. V gave up 0 bases and J gave up 3 bases, with 4 bases separating them. Germline CDR1 is KGHSH and CDR2 is LQKENI. As processed by the authors: For nucleated cells, counts were estimated from reference gene primer amplification. The table came from immunoSEQ multiplex PCR; TCRdb's copy has only in-frame clones and leaves some out. V and J calls and clone size come straight from that table; D and trimming were deduced from the DNA. The sample lists about 190,000 clones; 60% to 80% were seen once. The chain recombines TRBV18 with TRBJ2-3, with D unclear. This receptor was obtained from a woman between 65 and 79 years old with acute or convalescent COVID-19. The material sequenced was peripheral blood. The CDR3 sequence: CASSPPLTDTQYF. CDR3 DNA: TGTGCCAGCTCACCACCCTTGACAGATACGCAGTATTTT.